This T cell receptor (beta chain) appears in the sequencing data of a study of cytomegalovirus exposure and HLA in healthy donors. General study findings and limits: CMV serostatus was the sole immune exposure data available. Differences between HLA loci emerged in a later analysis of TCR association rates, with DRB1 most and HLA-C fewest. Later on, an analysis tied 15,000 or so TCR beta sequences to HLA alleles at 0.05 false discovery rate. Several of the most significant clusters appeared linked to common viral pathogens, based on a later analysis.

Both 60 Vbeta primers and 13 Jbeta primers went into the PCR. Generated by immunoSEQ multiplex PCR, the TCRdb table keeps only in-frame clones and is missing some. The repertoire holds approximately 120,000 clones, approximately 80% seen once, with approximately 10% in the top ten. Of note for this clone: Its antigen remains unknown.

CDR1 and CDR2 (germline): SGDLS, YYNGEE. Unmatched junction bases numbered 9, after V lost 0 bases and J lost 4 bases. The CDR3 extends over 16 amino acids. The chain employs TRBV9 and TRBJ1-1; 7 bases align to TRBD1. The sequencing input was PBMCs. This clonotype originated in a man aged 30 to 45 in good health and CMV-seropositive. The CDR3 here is CASSVGQGERSTEAFF. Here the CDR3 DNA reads TGTGCCAGCAGCGTAGGGCAGGGGGAGAGAAGCACTGAAGCTTTCTTT.